This TCR beta chain is from a study of PD-1 blockade in classical Hodgkin lymphoma. As for the study in general: On a schedule of every 2 weeks, patients received nivolumab 3 mg/kg intravenously. Study conclusions and caveats: Baseline TCR diversity was reportedly lower in newly diagnosed patients than in healthy donors. It was reported as lower still in relapsed/refractory patients. Patients with a complete response exhibited baseline diversity comparable to newly diagnosed patients.

Trimming left V 1 base short and J 4 bases short, with 10 bases between. Germline V lookup: CDR1 MGHRA, CDR2 YSYEKL. The CDR3 runs 14 residues. On this clone: Its cognate antigen is unknown.

Using immunoSEQ multiplex PCR, the repertoire was profiled, and TCRdb retains in-frame clones only, with some absent. The repertoire holds about 7,000 clones, just under 80% seen once, with less than 5% in the top ten. Each patient's relapse followed autologous stem cell transplantation, and brentuximab vedotin exposure varied. Isolation of CD4+ T cells from thawed PBMCs was performed by magnetic negative selection. The chain combines TRBV4-1 with TRBJ1-2; D is ambiguous. The receptor was derived from a human donor with classical Hodgkin lymphoma. Sample: CD4+ T cells from blood, taken at baseline. The CDR3 DNA sequence: TGCGCCAGCAGCCAAGGAACATCGAGCTATGGCTACACCTTC. Protein sequence: CASSQGTSSYGYTF.